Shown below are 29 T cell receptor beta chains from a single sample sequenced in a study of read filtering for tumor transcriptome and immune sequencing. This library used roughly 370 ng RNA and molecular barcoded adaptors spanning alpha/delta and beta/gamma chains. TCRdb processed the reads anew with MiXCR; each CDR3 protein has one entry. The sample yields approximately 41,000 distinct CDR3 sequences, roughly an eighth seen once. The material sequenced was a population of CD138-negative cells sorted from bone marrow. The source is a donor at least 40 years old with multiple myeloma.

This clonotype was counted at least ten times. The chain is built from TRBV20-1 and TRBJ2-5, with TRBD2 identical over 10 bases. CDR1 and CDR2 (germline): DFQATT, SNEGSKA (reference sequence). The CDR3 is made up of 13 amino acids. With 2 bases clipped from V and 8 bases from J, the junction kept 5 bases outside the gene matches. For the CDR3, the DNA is TGCAGTGCTAGACTAGCGGGAGCGAAAACCCAGTACTTC. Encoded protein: CSARLAGAKTQYF.

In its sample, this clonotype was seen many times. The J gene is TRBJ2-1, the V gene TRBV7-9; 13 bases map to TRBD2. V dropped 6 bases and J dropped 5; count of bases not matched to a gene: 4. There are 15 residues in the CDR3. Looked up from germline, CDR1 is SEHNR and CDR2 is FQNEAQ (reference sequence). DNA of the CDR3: TGTGCCAGCAGTCGGACTAGCGGGAGCCACAATGAGCAGTTCTTC. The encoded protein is CASSRTSGSHNEQFF.

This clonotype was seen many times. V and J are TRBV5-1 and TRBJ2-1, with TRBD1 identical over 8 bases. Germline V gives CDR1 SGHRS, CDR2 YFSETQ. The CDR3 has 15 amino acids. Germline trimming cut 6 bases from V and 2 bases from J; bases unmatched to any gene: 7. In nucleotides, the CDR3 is TGCGCCAGCAACACCGGGACAGGAGCCTACAATGAGCAGTTCTTC. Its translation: CASNTGTGAYNEQFF.

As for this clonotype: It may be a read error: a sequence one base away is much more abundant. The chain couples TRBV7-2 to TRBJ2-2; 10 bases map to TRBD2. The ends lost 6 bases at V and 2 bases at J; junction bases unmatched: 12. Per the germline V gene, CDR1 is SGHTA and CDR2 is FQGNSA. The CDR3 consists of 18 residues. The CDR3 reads CASSITELAGPNTGELFF. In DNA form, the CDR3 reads TGTGCCAGCAGTATCACTGAACTAGCGGGACCAAACACCGGGGAGCTGTTTTTT.

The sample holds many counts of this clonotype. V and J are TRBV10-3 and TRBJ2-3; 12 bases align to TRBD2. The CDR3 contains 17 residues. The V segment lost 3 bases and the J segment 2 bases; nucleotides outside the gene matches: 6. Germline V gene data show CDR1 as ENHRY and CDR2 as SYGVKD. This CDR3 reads CAISDRTSGENTDTQYF. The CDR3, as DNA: TGTGCCATCAGTGACAGGACTAGCGGGGAAAACACAGATACGCAGTATTTT.

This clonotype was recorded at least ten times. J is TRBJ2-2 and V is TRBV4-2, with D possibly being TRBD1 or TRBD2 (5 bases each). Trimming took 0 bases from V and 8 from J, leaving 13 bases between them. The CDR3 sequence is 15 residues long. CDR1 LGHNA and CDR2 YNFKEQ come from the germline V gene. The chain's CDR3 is CASSQEPQWGGELFF. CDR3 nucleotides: TGTGCCAGCAGCCAAGAACCCCAATGGGGGGGGGAGCTGTTTTTT.

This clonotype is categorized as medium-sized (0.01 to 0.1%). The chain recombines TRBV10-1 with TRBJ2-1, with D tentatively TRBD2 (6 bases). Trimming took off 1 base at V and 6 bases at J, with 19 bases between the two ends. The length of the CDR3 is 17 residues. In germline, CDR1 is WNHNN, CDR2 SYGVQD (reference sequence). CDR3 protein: CASSEFSGATEGNEQFF. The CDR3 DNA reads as TGCGCCAGCAGTGAGTTTTCCGGGGCCACGGAGGGCAATGAGCAGTTCTTC.

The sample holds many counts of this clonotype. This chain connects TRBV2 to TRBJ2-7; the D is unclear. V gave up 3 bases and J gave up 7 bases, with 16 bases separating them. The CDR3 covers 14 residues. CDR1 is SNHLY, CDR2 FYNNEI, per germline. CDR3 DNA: TGTGCCAGCAGTGAGCGGCAGGACCATACGGAGCAGTACTTC. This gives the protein CASSERQDHTEQYF.

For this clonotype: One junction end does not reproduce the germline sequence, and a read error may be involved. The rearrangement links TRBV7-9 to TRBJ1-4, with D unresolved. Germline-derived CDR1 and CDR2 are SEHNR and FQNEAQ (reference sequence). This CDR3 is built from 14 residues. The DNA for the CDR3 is TGTGCCGGCAGCTTAACGACAACTCGGGAAAAACTGTCTTTT. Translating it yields CAGSLTTTREKLSF.

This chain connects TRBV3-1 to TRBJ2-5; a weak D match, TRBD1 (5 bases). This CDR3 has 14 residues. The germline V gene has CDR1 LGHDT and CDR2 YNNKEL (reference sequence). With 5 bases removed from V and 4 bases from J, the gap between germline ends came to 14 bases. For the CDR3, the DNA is TGTGCCAGCAGCTTCGTGGGAAGGGGAGAGACCCAGTACTTC. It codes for CASSFVGRGETQYF.

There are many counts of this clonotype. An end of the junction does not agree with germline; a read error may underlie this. This chain's CDR3 is CASSLSPGELFF. As DNA, the CDR3 is TGTGCTAGCAGCCTGAGTCCCGGGGAGCTGTTTTTT. The rearrangement links TRBV7-7 to TRBJ2-2; D is undetermined. CDR1 is SSHAT and CDR2 is FNYEAQ in the germline V gene (reference sequence). The CDR3 extends over 12 amino acids.

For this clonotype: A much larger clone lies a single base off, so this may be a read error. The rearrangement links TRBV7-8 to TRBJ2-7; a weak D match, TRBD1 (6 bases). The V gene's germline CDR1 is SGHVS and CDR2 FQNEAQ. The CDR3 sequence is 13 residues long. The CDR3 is CASSTQAGVERYF. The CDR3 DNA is TGTGCCAGCAGCACCCAGGCAGGGGTCGAGCGGTACTTC.

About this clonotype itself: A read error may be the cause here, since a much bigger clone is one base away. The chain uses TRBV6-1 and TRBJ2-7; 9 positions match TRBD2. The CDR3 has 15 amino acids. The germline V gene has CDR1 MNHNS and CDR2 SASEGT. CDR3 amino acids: CANSDIAGVSYEQYF. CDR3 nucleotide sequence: TGTGCCAACAGTGATATAGCGGGAGTATCTTACGAGCAGTACTTC.

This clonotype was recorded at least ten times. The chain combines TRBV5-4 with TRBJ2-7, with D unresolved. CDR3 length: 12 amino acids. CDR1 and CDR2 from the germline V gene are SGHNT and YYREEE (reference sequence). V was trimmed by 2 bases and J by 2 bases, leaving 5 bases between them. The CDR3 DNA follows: TGTGCCAGCAGCTTCTCGACCTACGAGCAGTACTTC. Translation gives CASSFSTYEQYF. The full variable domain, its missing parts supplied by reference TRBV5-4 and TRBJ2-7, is ETGVTQSPTHLIKTRGQQVTLRCSSQSGHNTVSWYQQALGQGPQFIFQYYREEENGRGNFPPRFSGLQFPNYSSELNVNALELDDSALYLCASSFSTYEQYFGPGTRLTVT.

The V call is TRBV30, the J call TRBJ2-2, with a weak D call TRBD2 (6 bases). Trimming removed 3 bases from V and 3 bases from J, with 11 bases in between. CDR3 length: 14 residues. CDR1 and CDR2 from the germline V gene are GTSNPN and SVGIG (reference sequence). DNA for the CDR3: TGTGCCTGGAGCCCGGGAGCCCACACCGGGGAGCTGTTTTTT. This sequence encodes CAWSPGAHTGELFF.

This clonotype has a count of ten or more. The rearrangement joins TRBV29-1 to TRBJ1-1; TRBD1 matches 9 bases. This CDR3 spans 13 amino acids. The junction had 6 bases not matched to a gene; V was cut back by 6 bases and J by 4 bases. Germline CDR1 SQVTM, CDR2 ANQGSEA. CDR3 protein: CSVNRGQGTEAFF. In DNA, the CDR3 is TGCAGCGTAAACAGGGGGCAGGGCACTGAAGCTTTCTTT.

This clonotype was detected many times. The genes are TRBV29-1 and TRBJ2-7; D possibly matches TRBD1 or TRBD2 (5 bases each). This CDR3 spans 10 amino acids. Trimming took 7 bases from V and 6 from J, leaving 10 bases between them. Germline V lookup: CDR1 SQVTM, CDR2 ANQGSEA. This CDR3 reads CSAGDVEQYF. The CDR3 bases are TGCAGCGCCGGGGACGTCGAGCAGTACTTC.

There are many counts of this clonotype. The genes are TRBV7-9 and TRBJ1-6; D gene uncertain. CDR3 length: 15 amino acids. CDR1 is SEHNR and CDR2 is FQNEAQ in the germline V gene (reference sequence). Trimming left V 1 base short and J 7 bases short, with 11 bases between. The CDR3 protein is CASSLGHPGNSPLHF. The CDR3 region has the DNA TGTGCCAGCAGCTTAGGACACCCTGGAAATTCACCCCTCCACTTT.

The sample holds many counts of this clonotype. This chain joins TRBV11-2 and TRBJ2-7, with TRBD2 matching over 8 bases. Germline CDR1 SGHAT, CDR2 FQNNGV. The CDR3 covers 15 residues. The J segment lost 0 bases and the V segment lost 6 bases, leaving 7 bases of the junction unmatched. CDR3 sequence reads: CASRSLAVGSYEQYF. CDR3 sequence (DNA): TGTGCCAGCAGATCACTAGCGGTCGGCTCCTACGAGCAGTACTTC.

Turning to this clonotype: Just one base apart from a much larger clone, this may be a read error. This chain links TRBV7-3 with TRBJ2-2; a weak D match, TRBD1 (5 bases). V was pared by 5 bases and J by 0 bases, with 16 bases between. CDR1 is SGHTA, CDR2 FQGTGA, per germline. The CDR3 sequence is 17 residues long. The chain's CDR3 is CASSPPGGHANTGELFF. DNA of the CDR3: TGTGCCAGCAGCCCCCCGGGCGGACATGCGAACACCGGGGAGCTGTTTTTT. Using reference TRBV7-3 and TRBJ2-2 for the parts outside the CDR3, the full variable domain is GAGVSQTPSNKVTEKGKYVELRCDPISGHTALYWYRQSLGQGPEFLIYFQGTGAADDSGLPNDRFFAVRPEGSVSTLKIQRTERGDSAVYLCASSPPGGHANTGELFFGEGSRLTVL.

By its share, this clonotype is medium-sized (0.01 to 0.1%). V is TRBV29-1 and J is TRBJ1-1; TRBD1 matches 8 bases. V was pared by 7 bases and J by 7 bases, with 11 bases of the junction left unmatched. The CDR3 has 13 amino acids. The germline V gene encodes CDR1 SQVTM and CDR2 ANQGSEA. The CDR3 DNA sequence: TGCAGCGGCGGAGGGCGGACAGGGAATGAAGCTTTCTTT. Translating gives CSGGGRTGNEAFF. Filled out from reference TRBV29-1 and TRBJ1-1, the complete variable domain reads SAVISQKPSRDICQRGTSLTIQCQVDSQVTMMFWYRQQPGQSLTLIATANQGSEATYESGFVIDKFPISRPNLTFSTLTVSNMSPEDSSIYLCSGGGRTGNEAFFGQGTRLTVV.

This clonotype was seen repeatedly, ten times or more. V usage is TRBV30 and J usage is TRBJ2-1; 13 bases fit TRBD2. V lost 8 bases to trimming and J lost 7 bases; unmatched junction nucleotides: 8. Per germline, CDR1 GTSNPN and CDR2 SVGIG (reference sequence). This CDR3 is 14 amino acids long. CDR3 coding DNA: TGTGCCGGAGAACTAGCGGGAGGGCCTAATGAGCAGTTCTTC. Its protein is CAGELAGGPNEQFF.

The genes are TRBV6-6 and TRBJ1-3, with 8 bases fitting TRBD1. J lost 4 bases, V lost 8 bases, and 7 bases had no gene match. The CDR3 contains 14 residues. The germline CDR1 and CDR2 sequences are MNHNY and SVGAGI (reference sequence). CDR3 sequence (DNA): TGTGCCAGCGCCGGGACAGGTTTCGGAAACACCATATATTTT. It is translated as CASAGTGFGNTIYF.

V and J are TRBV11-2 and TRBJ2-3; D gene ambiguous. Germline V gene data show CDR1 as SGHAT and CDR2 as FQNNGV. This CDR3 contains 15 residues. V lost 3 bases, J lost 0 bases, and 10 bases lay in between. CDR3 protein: CASSLAGPSTDTQYF. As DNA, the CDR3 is TGTGCCAGCAGCTTGGCAGGACCCAGCACAGATACGCAGTATTTT.

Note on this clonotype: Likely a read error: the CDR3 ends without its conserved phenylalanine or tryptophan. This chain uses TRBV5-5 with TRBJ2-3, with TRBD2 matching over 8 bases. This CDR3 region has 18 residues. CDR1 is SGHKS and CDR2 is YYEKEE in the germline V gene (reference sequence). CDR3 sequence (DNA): TGTGCCAGCAGACCCTCGGGAGGGAATACCTTGGGCACAGAAACGCAGTATCTT. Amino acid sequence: CASRPSGGNTLGTETQYL.

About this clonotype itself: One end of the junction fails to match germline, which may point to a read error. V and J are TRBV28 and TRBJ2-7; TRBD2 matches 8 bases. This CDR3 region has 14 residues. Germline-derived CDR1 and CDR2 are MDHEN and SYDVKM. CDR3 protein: CVSSGHGGRYEQYF. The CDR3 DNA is TGTGTCAGCAGTGGACATGGCGGGAGGTACGAGCAGTACTTC. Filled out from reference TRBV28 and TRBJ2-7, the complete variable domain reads DVKVTQSSRYLVKRTGEKVFLECVQDMDHENMFWYRQDPGLGLRLIYFSYDVKMKEKGDIPEGYSVSREKKERFSLILESASTNQTSMYLCVSSGHGGRYEQYFGPGTRLTVT.

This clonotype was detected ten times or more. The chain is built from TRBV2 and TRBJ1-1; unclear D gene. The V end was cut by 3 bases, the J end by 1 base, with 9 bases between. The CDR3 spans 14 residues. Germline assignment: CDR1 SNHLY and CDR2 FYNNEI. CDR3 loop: CASSDPSENTEAFF. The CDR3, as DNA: TGTGCCAGCAGTGACCCGAGCGAGAACACTGAAGCTTTCTTT.

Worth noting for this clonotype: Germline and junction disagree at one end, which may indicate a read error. Here the CDR3 DNA reads TGTGCCAGCAGTGAAGGGACGGTACAAGAGGCCCAGTACTTC. Translated: CASSEGTVQEAQYF. The chain employs TRBV6-1 and TRBJ2-5, with D unclear. CDR3 length: 14 amino acids. Germline-derived CDR1 and CDR2 are MNHNS and SASEGT.

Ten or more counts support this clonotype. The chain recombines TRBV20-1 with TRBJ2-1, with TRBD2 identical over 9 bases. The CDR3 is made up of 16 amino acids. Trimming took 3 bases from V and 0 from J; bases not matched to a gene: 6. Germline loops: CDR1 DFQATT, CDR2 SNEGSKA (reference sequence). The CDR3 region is CSASLAGVGSYNEQFF. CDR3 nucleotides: TGCAGTGCTAGTTTAGCGGGAGTAGGCTCCTACAATGAGCAGTTCTTC.